This record looks at one TCR beta chain sequence and its context. The sample originates from a study of cytomegalovirus exposure and HLA in healthy donors. Background on the study: As an earlier analysis found, some 180 million T cells yielded some 120 million unique TCR beta sequences.

Germline lookup yields CDR1 ENHRY and CDR2 SYGVKD. The V gene end was trimmed by 6 bases and the J gene end by 6 bases; junction bases not matched to a gene: 3. This CDR3 region has 13 residues. It was with 60 Vbeta and 13 Jbeta primers that the PCR ran. TCRdb keeps only in-frame clones here, not all; method: immunoSEQ multiplex PCR. The sample lists some 91,000 clones, roughly 80% occurring once. Sequencing input: PBMCs. The chain carries TRBV10-3 and TRBJ2-2; TRBD1 aligns across 8 bases. The receptor comes from a man aged 35 to 55 in good health and CMV-seropositive. CDR3 nucleotide sequence: TGTGCCATCAGCCCGGACAGGGCCGGGGAGCTGTTTTTT. This translates into CAISPDRAGELFF.